This is a list of T cell receptor beta chains from one sample in a study of blood T cell repertoires in COVID-19. Only in-frame clones appear in the TCRdb table, and some are missing; sequencing was by immunoSEQ multiplex PCR. The sample records 90,000 to 100,000 clones, 70% to 90% being singletons. The sample was peripheral blood. These receptors all stem from a human donor in a cohort sampled during active COVID-19. The CDR3 runs from the conserved cysteine through the conserved F or W. D genes are given only for firm matches. Expanded clones are given a class, and other clones once, few, many or no size at all.

j_call v_call clone_size d_call cdr3_aa cdr3_nt
TRBJ2-7 TRBV30 - - CAWSVQHYEQYF TGTGCCTGGAGTGTACAGCACTACGAGCAGTACTTC
TRBJ1-5 TRBV19 - - CASSISMQPQHF TGTGCCAGTAGTATTAGTATGCAGCCCCAGCATTTT
TRBJ2-1 TRBV15 - TRBD2 CATSRDGLAAVNEQFF TGTGCCACCAGCAGAGATGGACTAGCGGCGGTAAATGAGCAGTTCTTC
TRBJ2-7 TRBV30 - - CAWIRDSSYEQYF TGTGCCTGGATCCGAGACTCCTCCTACGAGCAGTACTTC
TRBJ2-7 TRBV19 - TRBD1 CASSILGTGGFHEQYF TGTGCCAGTAGTATCTTGGGGACAGGGGGATTCCACGAGCAGTACTTC
TRBJ2-7 TRBV6-5 once TRBD1 CASSRDRRAYEQYF TGTGCCAGCAGCAGGGACAGGCGAGCCTACGAGCAGTACTTC
TRBJ2-7 TRBV5-1 once - CASSLYGQSGEQYF TGCGCCAGCAGCTTGTATGGGCAATCGGGGGAGCAGTACTTC
TRBJ2-5 TRBV7-3 - - CASSTEETQYF TGTGCCAGCAGCACTGAGGAGACCCAGTACTTC
TRBJ2-3 TRBV4-3 - TRBD1 CASSQDLTGESIRDTQYF TGCGCCAGCAGCCAAGATCTGACAGGGGAGTCGATTAGAGATACGCAGTATTTT
TRBJ2-3 TRBV5-1 once TRBD1 CASSSRQGEVDTQYF TGCGCCAGCAGCTCCAGACAGGGTGAAGTAGATACGCAGTATTTT
TRBJ2-7 TRBV20-1 once TRBD2 CSASASGGLNEYEQYF TGCAGTGCTAGTGCATCGGGGGGGCTCAACGAGTACGAGCAGTACTTC
TRBJ1-1 TRBV5-5 - TRBD1 CASSLARRQGAVGEAFF TGTGCCAGCAGCTTGGCCAGGAGACAGGGGGCGGTAGGTGAAGCTTTCTTT
TRBJ1-1 TRBV29-1 - TRBD1 CSVDSWTGGDTEAFF TGCAGCGTTGATAGCTGGACAGGGGGGGACACTGAAGCTTTCTTT
TRBJ1-2 TRBV6-5 - - CASSYSAGYGYTF TGTGCCAGCAGTTACTCGGCAGGATATGGCTACACCTTC
TRBJ1-2 TRBV6-2/TRBV6-3 - TRBD1 CASSLTGLYGYTF TGTGCCAGCAGCCTGACAGGGCTCTATGGCTACACCTTC
TRBJ2-3 TRBV27 - TRBD2 CASSVGAGSTDTQYF TGTGCCAGCAGTGTGGGAGCGGGGAGCACAGATACGCAGTATTTT
TRBJ1-6 TRBV30 - - CAWSVRYNSPLHF TGTGCCTGGAGTGTTCGCTATAATTCACCCCTCCACTTT
TRBJ2-7 TRBV4-1 - - CASSQDWRSSYEQYF TGCGCCAGCAGCCAAGATTGGAGGAGCTCCTACGAGCAGTACTTC
TRBJ2-7 TRBV2 - - CASSDAVQYF TGTGCCAGCAGTGACGCAGTACAGTACTTC
TRBJ2-5 TRBV5-1 - - CASSPGTHQETQYF TGCGCCAGCAGCCCAGGGACACACCAAGAGACCCAGTACTTC
TRBJ1-5 TRBV27 - - CASSLLGPNQPQHF TGTGCCAGCAGTTTATTGGGGCCGAATCAGCCCCAGCATTTT
TRBJ1-6 TRBV11-2 - - CASSYDRRNSPLHF TGTGCCAGCAGTTATGACAGGAGGAATTCACCCCTCCACTTT
TRBJ1-1 TRBV7-2 - - CASSLAWGAEAFF TGTGCCAGCAGCTTAGCGTGGGGGGCTGAAGCTTTCTTT
TRBJ1-2 TRBV18 - TRBD1 CASSLGTEANGYTF TGTGCCAGCTCACTGGGGACAGAGGCGAATGGCTACACCTTC
TRBJ2-3 TRBV4-3 - - CASSQDVVRLAMIDTQYF TGCGCCAGCAGCCAAGATGTCGTCCGACTCGCCATGATAGATACGCAGTATTTT
TRBJ2-2 TRBV7-2 - TRBD1 CASSPWDRDTGELFF TGTGCCAGCAGCCCATGGGACAGGGACACCGGGGAGCTGTTTTTT
TRBJ2-5 TRBV5-1 - TRBD1 CASNPGTGRETQYF TGCGCCAGCAATCCCGGGACAGGGCGGGAGACCCAGTACTTC
TRBJ1-3 TRBV4-3 - - CASSRVQGNTIYF TGCGCCAGCAGCCGGGTACAGGGAAACACCATATATTTT
TRBJ2-3 TRBV6-2/TRBV6-3 - TRBD2 CASSYRGSDTDTQYF TGTGCCAGCAGTTACCGCGGGAGTGACACAGATACGCAGTATTTT
TRBJ2-1 TRBV20-1 - TRBD2 CSASGGGVSYNEQFF TGCAGTGCTAGTGGCGGGGGGGTCTCCTACAATGAGCAGTTCTTC
TRBJ1-1 TRBV7-9 - - CASTPAGGGTEAFF TGTGCCAGCACTCCTGCCGGGGGGGGCACTGAAGCTTTCTTT
TRBJ2-7 TRBV6-2/TRBV6-3 few - CASSPRRESYEQYF TGTGCCAGCAGTCCACGACGGGAGAGCTACGAGCAGTACTTC
TRBJ2-2 TRBV7-6 - TRBD2 CASSLGSSGSAPGELFF TGTGCCAGCAGCTTAGGGTCTAGCGGGAGTGCCCCCGGGGAGCTGTTTTTT
TRBJ1-3 TRBV9 - TRBD1 CARPDRCSSGNTIYF TGTGCCAGACCGGACAGGTGTTCCTCTGGAAACACCATATATTTT
TRBJ2-7 TRBV28 - TRBD2 CASSLWKSGSKGTLYEQYF TGTGCCAGCAGTTTATGGAAGAGCGGGAGTAAAGGGACACTCTACGAGCAGTACTTC
TRBJ2-1 TRBV7-2 - TRBD2 CASSLIGTRNEQFF TGTGCCAGCAGCTTAATCGGGACTAGGAATGAGCAGTTCTTC
TRBJ1-6 TRBV5-1 - TRBD1 CASSSQPPGQGVSPLHF TGCGCCAGCAGCTCACAACCCCCCGGACAGGGGGTCTCACCCCTCCACTTT
TRBJ1-1 TRBV12-5 - - CASGSLSGPNTEAFF TGTGCTAGTGGTTCTCTTTCAGGGCCGAACACTGAAGCTTTCTTT
TRBJ2-1 TRBV28 few TRBD2 CASSPSGSGRFNEQFF TGTGCCAGCAGTCCCTCGGGTAGCGGGAGATTCAATGAGCAGTTCTTC
TRBJ2-2 TRBV9 - TRBD2 CASSVEAGGRGLGAGELFF TGTGCCAGCAGCGTAGAGGCGGGGGGCCGGGGACTGGGAGCCGGGGAGCTGTTTTTT
TRBJ2-3 TRBV3-1/TRBV3-2 - TRBD1 CASSIDRVPTSTDTQYF TGTGCCAGCTCGATCGACAGGGTTCCGACTAGCACAGATACGCAGTATTTT
TRBJ1-1 TRBV18 - - CASSPSGTLNTEAFF TGTGCCAGCTCACCCTCCGGGACATTGAACACTGAAGCTTTCTTT
TRBJ1-1 TRBV27 - TRBD1 CASQGDSRLVGDTEAFF TGTGCCAGCCAAGGGGACAGCCGGCTAGTAGGGGACACTGAAGCTTTCTTT
TRBJ2-7 TRBV29-1 few TRBD2 CSVDGGGNYEQYF TGCAGCGTTGATGGGGGGGGAAACTACGAGCAGTACTTC
TRBJ2-5 TRBV29-1 - - CSVPPGGDRVEETQYF TGCAGCGTTCCTCCCGGGGGGGACAGGGTAGAAGAGACCCAGTACTTC
TRBJ2-7 TRBV19 - TRBD2 CATTGLASYEQYF TGTGCCACTACAGGACTAGCGTCGTACGAGCAGTACTTC
TRBJ1-2 TRBV29-1 once - CSVQPGINYGYTF TGCAGCGTTCAACCGGGTATTAACTATGGCTACACCTTC
TRBJ2-5 TRBV6-5 - TRBD2 CASSPLAGGETQYF TGTGCCAGCAGCCCCCTAGCGGGGGGGGAGACCCAGTACTTC
TRBJ2-1 TRBV4-1 once - CASSPLTLSSYNEQFF TGCGCCAGCAGCCCCCTCACGTTGAGCTCCTACAATGAGCAGTTCTTC
TRBJ1-5 TRBV9 - - CASSVEGASNQPQHF TGTGCCAGCAGCGTAGAAGGGGCTAGCAATCAGCCCCAGCATTTT
TRBJ1-5 TRBV2 once - CASSRDKGATNLIF TGTGCCAGCAGTAGGGACAAGGGAGCAACCAACCTAATTTTT
TRBJ2-3 TRBV7-9 - - CASSLVSKTDTQYF TGTGCCAGCAGCTTAGTTAGTAAGACAGATACGCAGTATTTT
TRBJ2-7 TRBV6-5 - - CASSYSSARASYEQYF TGTGCCAGCAGTTACTCGTCCGCCAGGGCGAGCTACGAGCAGTACTTC
TRBJ2-7 TRBV5-1 few - CASSLDGQILSYEQYF TGCGCCAGCAGCTTGGACGGACAGATCCTTTCCTACGAGCAGTACTTC
TRBJ2-6 TRBV18 - - CASSPKIGDGANVLTF TGTGCCAGCTCACCGAAGATAGGGGATGGGGCCAACGTCCTGACTTTC